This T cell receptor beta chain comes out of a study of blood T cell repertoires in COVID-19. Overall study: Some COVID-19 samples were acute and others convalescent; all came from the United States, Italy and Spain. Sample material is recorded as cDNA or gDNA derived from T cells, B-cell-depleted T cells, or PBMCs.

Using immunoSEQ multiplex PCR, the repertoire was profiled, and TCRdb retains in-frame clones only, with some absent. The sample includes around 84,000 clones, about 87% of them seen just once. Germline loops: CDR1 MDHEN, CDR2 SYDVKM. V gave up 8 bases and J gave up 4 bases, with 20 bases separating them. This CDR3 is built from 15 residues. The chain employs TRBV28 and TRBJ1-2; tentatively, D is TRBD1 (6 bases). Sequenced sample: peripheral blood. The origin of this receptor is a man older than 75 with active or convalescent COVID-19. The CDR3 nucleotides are TGTGCCAGCCTGGAACCTCAAGGCAGGGGCTATGGCTACACCTTC. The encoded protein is CASLEPQGRGYGYTF.